This T cell receptor beta chain originates from a study of blood T cell repertoires in COVID-19. Study-level information: Whether acute or convalescent, the COVID-19 samples came from the United States, Italy and Spain.

Sequencing used immunoSEQ multiplex PCR; TCRdb keeps in-frame clones, though not all of them. The sample carries roughly 230,000 clones, 89% recorded once. This CDR3 has 15 amino acids. V was clipped by 1 base and J by 4 bases; unmatched bases: 4. Per the germline V gene, CDR1 is SGDLS and CDR2 is YYNGEE. All enrollees were about 18 to 89 years old and from around 25 US areas. This sequence was found in a woman aged 25 to 45 with acute COVID-19. Sequenced: PBMCs or T cells enriched from blood (not recorded which). This sequence joins TRBV9 and TRBJ2-2; TRBD2 matches at 7 bases. CDR3 nucleotides: TGTGCCAGCAGCGTACTAGCGGCCTCCACCGGGGAGCTGTTTTTT. It codes for CASSVLAASTGELFF.